The sequence of this TCR beta chain was determined in a study of T cells in Graves' hyperthyroidism and ophthalmopathy. Germline-derived CDR1 and CDR2 are LNHNV and YYDKDF (reference sequence). V was clipped by 1 base and J by 2 bases, with 9 bases between them. CDR3 length equals 14 residues. TCR beta CDR3 sequences were amplified from RNA transcripts. The HTBI primer set served for first-round RT-PCR of the TCR CDR3. TCRdb reanalysed the multiplex PCR reads using MiXCR and keeps one entry per CDR3 protein. The table lists about half a million distinct CDR3 sequences, 24% of them singletons. Many counts were recorded for this clonotype. Its antigen is currently unknown. A NOSPECS grade of at least 4, a Clinical Activity Score of at least 3 and duration under 3 months were recorded in ophthalmopathy patients. Clinical symptoms, serum thyroxine and TRAb, thyroid ultrasound and orbital computed tomography were used for the diagnoses. Fresh peripheral blood, roughly 9.6 ml, was the source of the PBMCs.

Notes on the study in general: The model predicted ophthalmopathy a median around 6 months before onset.

The sequencing sample was made of blood. This TCR derives from a woman in her 30s with Graves' ophthalmopathy. This chain links TRBV15 with TRBJ2-7; possibly TRBD1 for D (5 bases). The CDR3 DNA follows: TGTGCCACCAGCAGAGGACAGACGACCTACGAGCAGTACTTC. Amino acids: CATSRGQTTYEQYF.